Following are 3 T cell receptor beta chains from one sample sequenced in a study of PD-1 blockade in mismatch repair-deficient tumors. Sequenced by immunoSEQ multiplex PCR; TCRdb stores in-frame clones only, minus some. The sample holds some 110,000 clones, around 80% seen once. This specimen consisted of peripheral blood, obtained approximately 60 weeks after starting pembrolizumab. These TCRs come from an adult with mismatch repair-deficient cancer.

The V and J genes are TRBV9 and TRBJ1-5; no definite D call. The CDR3 sequence is 14 residues long. V lost 0 bases, J lost 0 bases, and 4 bases lay in between. Germline V gives CDR1 SGDLS, CDR2 YYNGEE. CDR3: CASSVGYSNQPQHF. CDR3 nucleotide sequence: TGTGCCAGCAGCGTAGGGTATAGCAATCAGCCCCAGCATTTT.

The chain is built from TRBV9 and TRBJ2-3, with 14 nucleotides matching TRBD2. This CDR3 has 17 residues. Trimming removed 4 bases from V and 7 bases from J; junction bases left unmatched: 11. Germline V lookup: CDR1 SGDLS, CDR2 YYNGEE. CDR3 sequence reads: CASSLKAGTSGSHTQYF. DNA of the CDR3: TGTGCCAGCAGCCTTAAAGCCGGGACTAGCGGGAGCCATACGCAGTATTTT.

J is TRBJ2-2 and V is TRBV4-2, with a weak D call TRBD1 (6 bases). The germline V and J ends were trimmed by 0 bases and 6 bases, with 23 bases remaining between them. The CDR3 covers 19 residues. Germline CDR1 LGHNA, CDR2 YNFKEQ. In nucleotides, the CDR3 is TGTGCCAGCAGCCAAGATGAGAGGCGCGACAGGATAAAGGCCGGGGAGCTGTTTTTT. Its protein is CASSQDERRDRIKAGELFF.